Listed here are 4 T cell receptor beta chains from one sample, sequenced in a study of shared clonotypes between healthy human individuals. The data were produced by immunoSEQ multiplex PCR, yet TCRdb's version contains in-frame clones alone and is incomplete. The sample gives a few hundred thousand clones, around 87% of which show up once; 15% to 20% is in the top ten. The specimen sequenced was memory CD8+ T cells sorted from blood. The subset was: CD45RO+ cells pooled with CCR7-negative TemRA cells. The receptors come from a man aged 18 to 29 in good health.

The chain couples TRBV28 to TRBJ2-5; TRBD1 is a possible D gene (5 bases). V lost 8 bases and J lost 2, with 9 bases in between. Germline-derived CDR1 and CDR2 are MDHEN and SYDVKM. The CDR3 consists of 12 residues. The CDR3 is CASQGVQETQYF. As DNA, the CDR3 is TGTGCCAGCCAAGGGGTTCAAGAGACCCAGTACTTC.

The chain recombines TRBV28 with TRBJ2-7, with 8 bases matching TRBD2. The CDR3 is made up of 15 amino acids. Trimming cost V 1 base and J 3 bases; bases outside gene matches: 5. Germline CDR1 MDHEN, CDR2 SYDVKM. In DNA, the CDR3 is TGTGCCAGCAGTTTATTGATTGCGGGGGGCTACGAGCAGTACTTC. Amino acids: CASSLLIAGGYEQYF.

There are a few counts of this clone. The chain recombines TRBV7-8 with TRBJ1-2; possibly TRBD1 for D (6 bases). Trimming took 1 base from V and 2 from J, leaving 8 bases between them. CDR3 size: 14 residues. Germline V gene sequence: CDR1 SGHVS, CDR2 FQNEAQ. The CDR3 DNA sequence: TGTGCCAGCAGCTTAGTAGGGGGAAACTATGGCTACACCTTC. Its translation: CASSLVGGNYGYTF.

This clone is a singleton in its sample. The chain is built from TRBV6-1 and TRBJ2-7, with no clear D. The CDR3 length is 15 residues. V lost 1 base, J lost 0 bases, and 10 bases lay in between. CDR1 and CDR2 from the germline V gene are MNHNS and SASEGT. The chain's CDR3 is CASSEGLPTSYEQYF. The CDR3 DNA reads as TGTGCCAGCAGTGAAGGGCTACCGACCTCCTACGAGCAGTACTTC.